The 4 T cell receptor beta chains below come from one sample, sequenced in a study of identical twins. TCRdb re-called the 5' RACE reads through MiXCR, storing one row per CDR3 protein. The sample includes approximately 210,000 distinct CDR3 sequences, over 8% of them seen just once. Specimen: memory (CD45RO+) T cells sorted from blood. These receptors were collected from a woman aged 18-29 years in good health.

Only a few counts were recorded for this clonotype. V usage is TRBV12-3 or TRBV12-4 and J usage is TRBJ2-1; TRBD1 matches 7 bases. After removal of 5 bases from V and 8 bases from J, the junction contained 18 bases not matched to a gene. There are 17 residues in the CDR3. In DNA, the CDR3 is TGTGCCAGCAGTCTCCTACGCTTCCGACAGGGCCTTGATGAGCAGTTCTTC. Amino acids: CASSLLRFRQGLDEQFF.

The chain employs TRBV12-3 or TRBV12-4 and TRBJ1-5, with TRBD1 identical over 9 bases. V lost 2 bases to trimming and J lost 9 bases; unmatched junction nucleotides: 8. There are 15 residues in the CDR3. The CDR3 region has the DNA TGTGCCAGCAGTTTACAAGGGACAGGGAGTGGGCCCCAGCATTTT. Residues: CASSLQGTGSGPQHF.

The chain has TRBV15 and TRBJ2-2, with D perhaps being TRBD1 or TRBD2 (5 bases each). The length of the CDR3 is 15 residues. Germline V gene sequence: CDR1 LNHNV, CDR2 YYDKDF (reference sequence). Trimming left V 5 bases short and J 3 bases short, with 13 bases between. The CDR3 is CATSLTGPHTGELFF. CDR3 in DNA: TGTGCCACCAGCCTTACGGGACCTCACACCGGGGAGCTGTTTTTT.

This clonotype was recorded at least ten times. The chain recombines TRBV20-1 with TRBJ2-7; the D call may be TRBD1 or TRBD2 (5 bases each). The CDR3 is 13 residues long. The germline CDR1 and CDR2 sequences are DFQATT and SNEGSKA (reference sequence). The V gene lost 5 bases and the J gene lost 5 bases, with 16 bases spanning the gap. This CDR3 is CSALGDHGNEQYF. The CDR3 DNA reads TGCAGTGCTCTTGGGGACCACGGGAACGAGCAGTACTTC.